A selection of T cell receptor beta chains follows, all from one sample in a study of T cell repertoires in cytomegalovirus infection. TCRdb reprocessed the reads with MiXCR, giving one entry per CDR3 protein. The sample lists about 490,000 distinct CDR3 sequences, about 11% occurring once. Sequencing input: PBMCs. These receptors came from a human donor in good health (CMV status not recorded). Some clones in this sample may be carry-over from other donors' samples. CDR3s include the opening cysteine and the closing phenylalanine or tryptophan. Clone size appears in some rows only: once, few, many, or a class for an expanded clone.

many TRBJ1-2 TRBV27 14 CASSSHRGPYGYTF
many TRBJ2-6 TRBV11-3 16 CASSLDTGTGANVLTF
- TRBJ1-2 TRBV23-1 11 CATRGGYGYTF
many TRBJ2-7 TRBV6-1 15 CASSEVWTSGYEQYF
many TRBJ2-4 TRBV4-1 17 CASSQKRLRTPKNIQYF
many TRBJ2-2 TRBV20-1 15 CSARDRGVNTGELFF
many TRBJ2-5 TRBV7-3 19 CASSLSFRGGGDIQETQYF
many TRBJ2-2 TRBV2 19 CASLGEIGQAGKNTGELFF
- TRBJ2-5 TRBV10-3 15 CAISEQGGLLETQYF
- TRBJ1-4 TRBV7-2 14 CASSRDIAGEKLFF
- TRBJ2-5 TRBV5-3 16 CASRLRLVGAGETQYF
many TRBJ2-2 TRBV4-2 16 CASSQRGGLNTGELFF
few TRBJ1-5 TRBV18 15 CASSRDSGSSRPQHF
few TRBJ2-1 TRBV18 15 CASSRDPGGDGEQFF
many TRBJ1-2 TRBV5-5 14 CASRMDSSYYGYTF
- TRBJ2-7 TRBV6-5 12 CASSDRVHEQYF
- TRBJ2-7 TRBV20-1 13 CSARGTNSYEQYF
- TRBJ2-3 TRBV20-1 14 CSARRRASTDTQNF
few TRBJ1-6 TRBV20-1 14 CSASSQAVGSPLHF
many TRBJ1-1 TRBV12-3/TRBV12-4 13 CASSWGRNTEAFF
many TRBJ1-1 TRBV7-9 17 CASSPVPGQDMNTEAFF
many TRBJ1-1 TRBV7-2 12 CASTLRQGRAFF
many TRBJ2-7 TRBV11-1 13 CASSPGQPREQYF
many TRBJ2-6 TRBV27 13 CASSSAGANVLTF
many TRBJ1-6 TRBV7-2 16 CASSLTTGPLNSPLHF
many TRBJ1-6 TRBV12-3/TRBV12-4 15 CASSLHRVGESPLHF
- TRBJ1-1 TRBV28 13 CASKRGTGAEAFF
many TRBJ1-1 TRBV12-3/TRBV12-4 14 CASRLGRGNTEAFF
many TRBJ2-3 TRBV7-8 14 CASSFEGDTDTQYF
many TRBJ1-2 TRBV7-9 14 CASSYQTGYYGYTF
few TRBJ1-3 TRBV28 15 CASSLRQTSGNTIYF
- TRBJ2-5 TRBV5-1 14 CASSSGRAQETQYF
many TRBJ2-1 TRBV5-5 16 CASRVTTENSYNEQFF
many TRBJ2-1 TRBV5-1 15 CASSGGESPYNEQFF
many TRBJ2-3 TRBV7-9 17 CASSSPGLADLTDTQYF
- TRBJ1-2 TRBV7-9 15 CASSLAPTVLYGYTF
many TRBJ1-6 TRBV6-1 16 CASSSEKTGWNSPLHF
many TRBJ1-1 TRBV2 16 CASSVTLRVEDTEAFF
many TRBJ2-7 TRBV7-6 17 CASSLSLAGGNYYEQYF
many TRBJ1-5 TRBV5-6 15 CASSRQGISNQPQHF
many TRBJ2-4 TRBV9 17 CASSALGQAFGGNIQYF
many TRBJ1-3 TRBV6-1 13 CTASEGVGNTIYF
- TRBJ2-4 TRBV28 14 CASSPGGIPDIQYF
many TRBJ2-4 TRBV11-2 13 CASSLEQGYIQYF
many TRBJ2-3 TRBV6-5 13 CASSYGGTDTQYF
many TRBJ1-4 TRBV7-9 14 CASTPGTEIEKLFF
- TRBJ2-7 TRBV3-1 15 CASSQVAQRGGVQYF
many TRBJ2-7 TRBV4-2 16 CASSPRDSQLSYEQYF
many TRBJ1-2 TRBV12-3/TRBV12-4 15 CASSLNARVRYGYTF
- TRBJ1-1 TRBV2 13 CASSKGLGTEAFF
many TRBJ2-1 TRBV7-9 18 CASSLAPWRGASYNEQFF
many TRBJ2-7 TRBV7-9 14 CASSSTGEIYEQYF
- TRBJ2-3 TRBV5-8 19 CASSLVYAGGPPRTDTQYF
many TRBJ1-1 TRBV7-3 17 CASSLNPSGVGDTEAFF
- TRBJ2-2 TRBV20-1 14 CSVPGTGSTGELFF